This paragraph covers one T cell receptor (beta chain) sequence. Its antigen is still unknown. Library creation used 5' RACE. The input for every TCR library was around 4,000 ng of total RNA. For each sample, cDNA synthesis with SMARTScribe reverse transcriptase was split into eight separate reactions. Unique molecular identifiers containing a 6-nucleotide sample barcode were introduced through template switching during cDNA synthesis. Amplification of TCRalpha and TCRbeta cDNA involved two nested PCRs of about 15 and 9 cycles, and each PCR was followed by bead purification. Before amplification, the cDNA was treated with uracil DNA-glycosylase and purified using the QIAquick PCR purification kit. The second PCR added Illumina TruSeq-compatible adapters along with sample-specific barcodes. TapeStation and Qubit were used to check library quality and concentration, and around 5.3 ng of each library was pooled. Sequencing of the pooled libraries was done on an Illumina HiSeq2500 single-index Rapid Run using custom sequencing primers and 2 x 100 bp reads. Per the authors' processing: MiGEC version 1.2.6 was used for UMI-based consensus assembly to correct PCR and sequencing errors. MiXCR version 2.1.1 was used for V(D)J alignment, clonotype assembly and CDR3 extraction. To normalise gene usage, clonotype sharing and MAIT/NKT TCR abundance, the top 1000, 10 000 and 20 000 clonotypes in each sample were analysed. Diversity was computed as the inverse Simpson index with the vegan R package after downsampling to 27 000 UMIs. Paired Mann-Whitney U tests were applied to discordant twin pairs, with Benjamini-Hochberg correction for multiple testing. After reprocessing by TCRdb, each CDR3 protein sequence is one entry, and no DNA is given. These V and J calls are TCRdb output, not the study's own analysis. This sample's table lists around 450,000 distinct CDR3 sequences. The ten largest clones add up to 2.4% of the sample.

These data are taken from a study of monozygotic twins with inflammatory bowel disease (dated by TCRdb to 2018 to 2020). Background for the entire study: In total, around 28 monozygotic twin pairs made up the full study: 19 Danish pairs, all IBD-discordant, plus nine German pairs, of which four were IBD-concordant and five were IBD-discordant. Each individual had, on average, about 151 000 unique TCRalpha sequences and 181 000 unique TCRbeta sequences available for analysis. Within discordant pairs, disease-associated traits were sought mainly by comparing IBD patients with their genetically identical healthy co-twins.

General conclusions and limits of the study: IBD patients had lower TCRbeta repertoire diversity, measured by the inverse Simpson index, than their healthy co-twins. No difference in repertoire similarity was observed between concordant and discordant twins, possibly owing to limited statistical power. Compared with healthy twins, IBD patients shared fewer clonotypes with other individuals, and the difference was most pronounced in patients with signs of disease activity. The analysis was unable to tell different T cell subtypes apart. No single strong signal or clonotype linked to IBD turned up in the results, so the idea that one exists was not supported. Background noise and inter-individual variability may have been introduced into the repertoires by the differing immunosuppressive treatments among patients.

The CDR3 contains 14 residues, cysteine and phenylalanine counted. No nucleotide data were recorded. As encoded in the germline V gene, CDR1 is SGDLS while CDR2 is YYNGEE. An approximately 2.5 ml peripheral blood sample was drawn into PAXgene tubes per donor and stored at -80°C. Total RNA was isolated from whole blood with the PAXgene blood miRNA kit on an automated QIAcube, without T cell sorting. Deep TCRalpha and TCRbeta repertoire profiling with unique molecular barcoding was performed on peripheral blood of monozygotic twin pairs concordant or discordant for inflammatory bowel disease. Smoking habits were recorded for all twin pairs, and each individual was classified as a current, former or never smoker.

The clonotype comes from a human donor with ulcerative colitis or Crohn's disease, or a healthy co-twin of an affected twin (not recorded which). The rearranged segments are TRBV9 and TRBJ1-5. Material: blood. CDR3 region: CASSLGGFNQPQHF.